One and the same sample provided the 29 T cell receptor beta chains below, sequenced in a study of blood T cells in healthy people across ages. The authors ran a second PCR of about 6 to 11 cycles using a sample-barcoded 5' primer and a J-beta primer mix. One entry per CDR3 protein results from TCRdb running MiXCR on the 5' RACE reads. The sample yields around 800,000 distinct CDR3 sequences, 40% to 50% seen once. The sample was blood. These receptors were collected from a man aged 55 to 70 in good health.

V gene TRBV6-6 combines with J gene TRBJ2-1; D is unresolved. Germline CDR1 MNHNY, CDR2 SVGAGI (reference sequence). CDR3 length: 11 amino acids. V lost 4 bases to trimming and J lost 9 bases, with 7 bases between them. The DNA of the CDR3 is TGTGCCAGCAGTTCACGTAGTGAGCAGTTCTTC. This translates into CASSSRSEQFF.

This chain connects TRBV7-3 to TRBJ2-1; D uncertain. This CDR3 spans 18 amino acids. Trimming took 5 bases from V and 1 from J, leaving 21 bases between them. The germline V gene encodes CDR1 SGHTA and CDR2 FQGTGA. CDR3 region: CASSTWKPGPGSYNEQFF. The CDR3, as DNA: TGTGCCAGCAGCACGTGGAAGCCGGGCCCTGGTTCCTACAATGAGCAGTTCTTC. The whole variable domain, filled in from reference TRBV7-3 and TRBJ2-1, reads GAGVSQTPSNKVTEKGKYVELRCDPISGHTALYWYRQSLGQGPEFLIYFQGTGAADDSGLPNDRFFAVRPEGSVSTLKIQRTERGDSAVYLCASSTWKPGPGSYNEQFFGPGTRLTVL.

The chain recombines TRBV28 with TRBJ2-7; D possibly matches TRBD1 or TRBD2 (5 bases each). Trimming cost V 5 bases and J 2 bases, with 19 bases left between them. This CDR3 contains 16 residues. The germline CDR1 and CDR2 sequences are MDHEN and SYDVKM. CDR3 in DNA: TGTGCCAGCAGTCCTGGGGCCGGGGACGGAACCTACGAGCAGTACTTC. It is translated as CASSPGAGDGTYEQYF.

This clonotype was picked up many times. This chain links TRBV29-1 with TRBJ2-5; D gene ambiguous. CDR3 length: 13 residues. The ends were cut back, 3 bases at V and 4 bases at J, with 12 bases in the middle. CDR1 SQVTM and CDR2 ANQGSEA come from the germline V gene. The CDR3 protein is CSVDTPAGETQYF. The CDR3 DNA is TGCAGCGTTGACACCCCCGCAGGAGAGACCCAGTACTTC.

The chain carries TRBV27 and TRBJ2-7; D is unresolved. V was shortened by 2 bases and J by 7 bases, with 18 bases between the two germline ends. Germline values: CDR1 MNHEY, CDR2 SMNVEV (reference sequence). The CDR3 is 15 residues long. The CDR3 here is CASSLSVLRDNEQYF. The CDR3 region has the DNA TGTGCCAGCAGTTTAAGTGTTTTGAGAGACAATGAGCAGTACTTC.

This chain's CDR3 is CASSSPWRTNQPQHF. The CDR3 DNA sequence: TGTGCCAGCAGTTCCCCTTGGAGGACCAATCAGCCCCAGCATTTT. V is TRBV28 and J is TRBJ1-5, with unresolved D. CDR3 size: 15 residues. V lost 4 bases to trimming and J lost 3 bases, with 13 bases between them. Germline loops: CDR1 MDHEN, CDR2 SYDVKM.

On this clonotype: A junction boundary mismatches the germline segment, possibly from a read error. The chain recombines TRBV7-2 with TRBJ2-1; TRBD1 aligns across 9 bases. CDR1 is SGHTA, CDR2 FQGNSA, per germline. The CDR3 has 12 residues. The CDR3 sequence is CASSYRTGEPFF. The CDR3 bases are TGTGCCAGCAGCTACCGGACAGGGGAGCCGTTCTTC.

The chain is built from TRBV20-1 and TRBJ2-7; D is unclear. CDR1 DFQATT and CDR2 SNEGSKA come from the germline V gene (reference sequence). The V gene lost 4 bases and the J gene lost 0 bases, with 13 bases spanning the gap. This CDR3 comprises 14 residues. Written as DNA, the CDR3 is TGCAGTGCTAAAAACCCGGGCCGCTCCTACGAGCAGTACTTC. Residues: CSAKNPGRSYEQYF.

There are a few counts of this clonotype. The rearrangement links TRBV4-2 to TRBJ1-6, with D possibly matching TRBD1 (5 bases). V gave up 5 bases and J gave up 14 bases, with 22 bases separating them. This CDR3 comprises 15 residues. Germline CDR1 reads LGHNA; CDR2 reads YNFKEQ. In DNA form, the CDR3 reads TGTGCCAGCAGCGGGGAGTTGGGGCTTGCTTGGGCCCTCCACTTT. This encodes CASSGELGLAWALHF.

CDR3 DNA sequence: TGCGCCAGCAGCCAAATGACAGGGGGCGCGGGCTATGGCTACACCTTC. Its translation is CASSQMTGGAGYGYTF. The chain recombines TRBV4-1 with TRBJ1-2, with 10 bases that match TRBD1. Germline values: CDR1 MGHRA, CDR2 YSYEKL. V shed 2 bases and J 4 bases; nucleotides not matched to a gene: 7. The CDR3 extends over 16 amino acids.

The rearrangement uses TRBV7-9 and TRBJ2-5; 11 nucleotides agree with TRBD1. This CDR3 contains 15 residues. V gave up 4 bases and J gave up 2 bases; unmatched junction bases: 3. Germline values: CDR1 SEHNR, CDR2 FQNEAQ (reference sequence). The CDR3 DNA follows: TGTGCCAGCAGCTCGGGACAGGGGGGACAAGAGACCCAGTACTTC. Translating it yields CASSSGQGGQETQYF.

This clonotype has only a few counts. The rearrangement joins TRBV29-1 to TRBJ2-5; D is perhaps TRBD1 or TRBD2 (5 bases each). Germline loops: CDR1 SQVTM, CDR2 ANQGSEA. The CDR3 sequence is 18 residues long. Trimming took 0 bases from V and 1 from J, leaving 21 bases between them. The CDR3 protein is CSVEDPKIPGRIQETQYF. Written as DNA, the CDR3 is TGCAGCGTTGAAGATCCAAAGATACCGGGACGGATCCAAGAGACCCAGTACTTC.

The chain is built from TRBV7-9 and TRBJ2-7, with D perhaps matching TRBD2 (5 bases). The germline gives CDR1 SEHNR, CDR2 FQNEAQ (reference sequence). V was pared by 5 bases and J by 5 bases, with 16 bases between. This CDR3 is built from 14 residues. The CDR3 spells CASSPGWGVDEQYF. The CDR3 nucleotides are TGTGCCAGCAGCCCGGGGTGGGGAGTGGACGAGCAGTACTTC.

This rearrangement joins TRBV6-6 to TRBJ1-6, with 10 bases matching TRBD1. This CDR3 has 14 amino acids. V shed 10 bases and J 6 bases; nucleotides not matched to a gene: 6. CDR1 and CDR2 (germline): MNHNY, SVGAGI (reference sequence). For the CDR3, the DNA is TGTGCCACCGACCGGGACAGGGGTAATTCACCCCTCCACTTT. This codes for CATDRDRGNSPLHF.

The chain uses TRBV4-1 and TRBJ2-5; a possible D gene is TRBD2 (6 bases). This CDR3 contains 15 residues. Germline V gene lookup returns CDR1 MGHRA and CDR2 YSYEKL. Trimming cost V 3 bases and J 3 bases, with 14 bases left between them. The CDR3: CASSQPGTPEETQYF. The CDR3, as DNA: TGCGCCAGCAGCCAGCCCGGGACTCCTGAAGAGACCCAGTACTTC.

The rearrangement uses TRBV6-2 or TRBV6-3 and TRBJ2-3, with D possibly being TRBD1 or TRBD2 (6 bases each). Trimming stripped 8 bases from V and 9 bases from J, with 18 bases between. Germline lookup yields CDR1 MNHEY and CDR2 SVGEGT. The CDR3 loop spans 13 amino acids. CDR3 in amino acids: CASGGPRTLTQYF. Here the CDR3 DNA reads TGTGCCAGCGGGGGGCCGCGGACCTTAACGCAGTATTTT.

This rearrangement joins TRBV30 to TRBJ2-7; D unresolved. The ends were cut back, 4 bases at V and 0 bases at J, with 10 bases in the middle. CDR1 and CDR2 from the germline V gene are GTSNPN and SVGIG (reference sequence). The CDR3 is 13 residues long. The CDR3 DNA sequence: TGTGCCTGGACGATCCTCTCCTCCTACGAGCAGTACTTC. Its translation: CAWTILSSYEQYF.

The V gene is TRBV28, the J gene TRBJ2-3, with 12 positions matching TRBD2. V was clipped by 5 bases and J by 6 bases; unmatched bases: 12. The CDR3 length is 17 residues. Germline V CDR1 and CDR2: MDHEN, SYDVKM. CDR3 nucleotide sequence: TGTGCCAGCAGTGAAATGCTAGCGGGGGGGCCGGGGGATACGCAGTATTTT. Translating gives CASSEMLAGGPGDTQYF.

This clonotype was observed a few times. The chain couples TRBV13 to TRBJ2-1; unclear D gene. Germline V gene lookup returns CDR1 PRHDT and CDR2 FYEKMQ (reference sequence). The CDR3 spans 15 residues. The V gene lost 3 bases and the J gene lost 5 bases, with 14 bases spanning the gap. CDR3 nucleotide sequence: TGTGCCAGCAGCTTGCAACCAATTAGGGACAATGAGCAGTTCTTC. Translation: CASSLQPIRDNEQFF.

This clonotype was counted at least ten times. This chain uses TRBV27 with TRBJ2-4, with D perhaps assigned TRBD1 or TRBD2 (5 bases each). Trimming cost V 6 bases and J 9 bases, with 15 bases left between them. This CDR3 comprises 13 residues. Germline V gene lookup returns CDR1 MNHEY and CDR2 SMNVEV (reference sequence). DNA of the CDR3: TGTGCCAGCAGCATGGGACGTACGGGCATTCAGTACTTC. Translating it yields CASSMGRTGIQYF.

For this clonotype: This may be a read error, as it is one base from a much larger clone. This rearrangement joins TRBV7-6 to TRBJ2-3; D possibly corresponds to TRBD2 (5 bases). Germline CDR1 is SGHVS and CDR2 is FNYEAQ. This CDR3 has 14 residues. The CDR3 reads CASSVARERNTQYF. CDR3 in DNA: TGTGCCAGCAGCGTAGCGAGGGAGAGGAATACGCAGTATTTT.

The chain joins TRBV7-2 to TRBJ2-1; D not resolved. The DNA end is more similar to TRBJ2-7, so the J call may be wrong. Germline lookup yields CDR1 SGHTA and CDR2 FQGNSA. The CDR3 has 13 residues. The CDR3 nucleotides are TGTGCCAGCAGCCCTAAGGTATACAATGAGCAGTACTTC. Residues: CASSPKVYNEQYF.

The V call is TRBV6-1, the J call TRBJ2-5, with TRBD2 matching over 13 bases. Germline V gene lookup returns CDR1 MNHNS and CDR2 SASEGT. This CDR3 is 13 amino acids long. J gave up 7 bases and V 7 bases, and 3 bases lay outside the gene matches. CDR3 in amino acids: CASTGTSGTTQYF. The CDR3 region has the DNA TGTGCCAGCACTGGGACTAGCGGGACGACCCAGTACTTC.

This chain joins TRBV2 and TRBJ2-1, with 10 bases matching TRBD2. Germline loops: CDR1 SNHLY, CDR2 FYNNEI. V was clipped by 4 bases and J by 6 bases; unmatched bases: 15. The length of the CDR3 is 18 residues. The CDR3 sequence is CASSVGLAGGPRGNEQFF. Here the CDR3 DNA reads TGTGCCAGCAGTGTGGGCTTAGCGGGGGGCCCCAGGGGCAATGAGCAGTTCTTC.

The rearrangement links TRBV24-1 to TRBJ2-5; TRBD2 might be the D (6 bases). CDR1 KGHDR and CDR2 SFDVKD come from the germline V gene. Trimming took off 2 bases at V and 5 bases at J, with 14 bases between the two ends. The CDR3 extends over 15 amino acids. CDR3 nucleotides: TGTGCCACCAGTGATTCGGCGGGGCCGGGGGAGACCCAGTACTTC. Translated: CATSDSAGPGETQYF.

The chain is built from TRBV29-1 and TRBJ1-2; weak D call: TRBD1 (6 bases). CDR3 length: 12 amino acids. Trimming pared 4 bases from V and 4 bases from J, leaving 10 bases between. Germline CDR1 SQVTM, CDR2 ANQGSEA. The CDR3 loop reads CSVAQGLYGYTF. The CDR3 DNA sequence: TGCAGCGTTGCCCAGGGGCTCTATGGCTACACCTTC. Looking up the rest from reference TRBV29-1 and TRBJ1-2 gives the full variable domain: SAVISQKPSRDICQRGTSLTIQCQVDSQVTMMFWYRQQPGQSLTLIATANQGSEATYESGFVIDKFPISRPNLTFSTLTVSNMSPEDSSIYLCSVAQGLYGYTFGSGTRLTVV.

The chain recombines TRBV11-2 with TRBJ2-1, with D uncertain. V was shortened by 0 bases and J by 5 bases, with 8 bases between the two germline ends. Germline loops: CDR1 SGHAT, CDR2 FQNNGV. The CDR3 totals 14 residues. The CDR3 nucleotides read TGTGCCAGCAGCTTAGATGTACAGCACAATGAGCAGTTCTTC. Translating it yields CASSLDVQHNEQFF.

This clonotype was detected only a few times. V gene TRBV6-2 or TRBV6-3 combines with J gene TRBJ1-2, with 7 bases matching TRBD1. With V trimmed by 6 bases and J by 7 bases, 11 bases remained unmatched. The CDR3 is made up of 14 amino acids. Looked up from germline, CDR1 is MNHEY and CDR2 is SVGEGT. For the CDR3, the DNA is TGTGCCAGCAGATCCCGGGACAGCTCTCGTGGCTACACCTTC. Encoded protein: CASRSRDSSRGYTF.

The chain combines TRBV6-6 with TRBJ1-1; D call uncertain. Trimming stripped 2 bases from V and 0 bases from J, with 7 bases between. This CDR3 comprises 14 residues. Germline V gene lookup returns CDR1 MNHNY and CDR2 SVGAGI (reference sequence). As DNA, the CDR3 is TGTGCCAGCAGTTACAATGGCATGAACACTGAAGCTTTCTTT. Its protein product is CASSYNGMNTEAFF.